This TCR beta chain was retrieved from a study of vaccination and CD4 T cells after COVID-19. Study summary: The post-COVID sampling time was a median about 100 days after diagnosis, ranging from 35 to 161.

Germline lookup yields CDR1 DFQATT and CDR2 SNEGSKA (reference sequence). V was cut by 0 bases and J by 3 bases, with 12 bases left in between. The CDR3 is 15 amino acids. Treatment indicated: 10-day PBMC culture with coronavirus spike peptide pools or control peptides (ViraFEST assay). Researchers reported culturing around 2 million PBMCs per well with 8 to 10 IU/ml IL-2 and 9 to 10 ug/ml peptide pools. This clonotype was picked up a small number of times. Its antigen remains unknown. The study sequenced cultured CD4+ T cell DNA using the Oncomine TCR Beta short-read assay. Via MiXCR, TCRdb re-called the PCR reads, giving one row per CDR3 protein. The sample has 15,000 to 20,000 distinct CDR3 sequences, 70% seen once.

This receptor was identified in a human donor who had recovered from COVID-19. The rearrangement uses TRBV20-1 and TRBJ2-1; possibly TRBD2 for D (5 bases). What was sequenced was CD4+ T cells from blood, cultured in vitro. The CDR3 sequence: CSARDRRGLYNEQFF. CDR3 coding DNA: TGCAGTGCTAGAGATCGTCGCGGACTCTACAATGAGCAGTTCTTC.